This TCR delta chain was profiled in a study of γδ T cells in repeated Plasmodium falciparum infection. Regarding the study as a whole: Compared with Australian children, Malian Vdelta2-negative repertoires seemed more clonal, less diverse, less shared.

Flow sorting of PBMC yielded separate Vgamma9/Vdelta2+ and Vdelta2-negative gammadelta T cell populations for bulk repertoire analysis. TCRdb reprocessed the multiplex PCR reads using CATT. The table records tens of thousands of delta-chain clones, 0.75% to 1% of them present only once. About this clone itself: The antigen remains unidentified. A far more abundant clone sits one base away, making this likely a read error. Distinct nucleotide sequences in the sample also encode this CDR3.

V was pared by 5 bases and J by 2 bases, with 17 bases of the junction left unmatched. The CDR3 loop spans 18 amino acids. Germline CDR1 reads TSWWSYY; CDR2 reads QGS. This receptor was obtained from a pool of human donors (malaria-infected and uninfected, not separated). The chain is built from TRDV1 and TRDJ1; TRDD3 matches 7 bases. Sequences were obtained from gamma-delta T cells from blood. CDR3 region: CALGTRPWGTHETDKLIF. In nucleotides, the CDR3 is TGTGCTCTTGGGACCAGACCATGGGGGACCCACGAGACCGATAAACTCATCTTT.